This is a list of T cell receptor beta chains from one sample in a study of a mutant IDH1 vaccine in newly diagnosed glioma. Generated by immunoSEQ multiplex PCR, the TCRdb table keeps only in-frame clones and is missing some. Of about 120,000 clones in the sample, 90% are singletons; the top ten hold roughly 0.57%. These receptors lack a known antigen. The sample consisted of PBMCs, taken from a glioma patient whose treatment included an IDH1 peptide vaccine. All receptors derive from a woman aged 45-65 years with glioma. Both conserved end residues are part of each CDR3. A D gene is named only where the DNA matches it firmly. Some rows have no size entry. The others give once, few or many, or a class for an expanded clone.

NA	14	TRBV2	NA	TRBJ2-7	TGTGCCAGCAGCGAAGGATGGGAAGCCTACGAGCAGTACTTC	CASSEGWEAYEQYF
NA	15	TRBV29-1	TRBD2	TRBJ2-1	TGCAGCGTCTCTTTATTGGCGGGAGAGGGGAATGAGCAGTTCTTC	CSVSLLAGEGNEQFF
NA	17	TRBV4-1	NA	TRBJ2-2	TGCGCCAGCAGCCGCGGGGATGGGAGGCCTAACACCGGGGAGCTGTTTTTT	CASSRGDGRPNTGELFF
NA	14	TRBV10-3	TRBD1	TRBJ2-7	TGTGCCAGCAGTGCAGACAGGGACTCCTACGAGCAGTACTTC	CASSADRDSYEQYF
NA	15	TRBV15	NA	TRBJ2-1	TGTGCCACCAGCAGAGAGGCCAGGGTCGGCAATGAGCAGTTCTTC	CATSREARVGNEQFF
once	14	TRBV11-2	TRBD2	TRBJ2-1	TGTGCCAGCAGCCCGGGACTAGCGGCCAATGAGCAGTTCTTC	CASSPGLAANEQFF
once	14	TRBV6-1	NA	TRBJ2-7	TGTGCCAGCAGTGAATGGCGCCAAACGAAAGAGCAGTACTTC	CASSEWRQTKEQYF
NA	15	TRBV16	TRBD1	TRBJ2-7	TGTGCCAGCAGCCTCGGACAGGGGGTAACCTACGAGCAGTACTTC	CASSLGQGVTYEQYF
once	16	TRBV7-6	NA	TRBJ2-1	TGTGCCAGCAGCTCACCCGCCAGGGACCCCTACAATGAGCAGTTCTTC	CASSSPARDPYNEQFF
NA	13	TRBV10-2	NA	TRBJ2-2	TGCGCCAGCAGTGAGGGGGGCGGCGGGGAGCTGTTTTTT	CASSEGGGGELFF
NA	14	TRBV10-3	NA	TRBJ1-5	TGTGCCATCAGTGAGTCCGGGGGCAATCAGCCCCAGCATTTT	CAISESGGNQPQHF
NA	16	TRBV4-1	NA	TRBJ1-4	TGCGCCAGCAGCCAAGCGTGGGGAACTATTAATGAAAAACTGTTTTTT	CASSQAWGTINEKLFF
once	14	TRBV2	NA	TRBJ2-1	TGTGCCGCCGACAGGCAGGGAATGAAGAATGAGCAGTTCTTC	CAADRQGMKNEQFF
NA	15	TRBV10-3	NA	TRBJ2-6	TGTGCCATCAGTGAGCGGGAGCCGGGGGCCAACGTCCTGACTTTC	CAISEREPGANVLTF
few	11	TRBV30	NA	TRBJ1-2	TGTGCCTGGAGTGGGGGTGTGGGCTACACCTTC	CAWSGGVGYTF
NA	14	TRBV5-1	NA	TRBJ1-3	TGCGCCAGCAGCTTGGCCGGCTCTGGAAACACCATATATTTT	CASSLAGSGNTIYF
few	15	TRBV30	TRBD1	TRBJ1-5	TGTGCCTGGAGTGTGCCCCGACAGGGAATTCAGCCCCAGCATTTT	CAWSVPRQGIQPQHF
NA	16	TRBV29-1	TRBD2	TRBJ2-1	TGCAGCGTTGATAGGACTAGCGGGACCCTCTACAATGAGCAGTTCTTC	CSVDRTSGTLYNEQFF
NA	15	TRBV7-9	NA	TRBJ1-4	TGTGCCAGCAGCTTAGGCGGACCGCATAATGAAAAACTGTTTTTT	CASSLGGPHNEKLFF
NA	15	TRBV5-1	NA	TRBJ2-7	TGCGCCAGCAGCTTGGAGGGGGGAGATTGGGGCGAGCAGTACTTC	CASSLEGGDWGEQYF
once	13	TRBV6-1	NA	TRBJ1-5	TGTGCCAGCAGTGAGATTCTATGGGGGCCCCAGCATTTT	CASSEILWGPQHF
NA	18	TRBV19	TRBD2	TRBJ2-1	TGTGCCAGTAGTACCTCCGATCCGAGCGGGAGTACGGACAATGAGCAGTTCTTC	CASSTSDPSGSTDNEQFF
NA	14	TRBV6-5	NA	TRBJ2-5	TGTGCCAGCAGTTACTCGAAACCCCAAGAGACCCAGTACTTC	CASSYSKPQETQYF
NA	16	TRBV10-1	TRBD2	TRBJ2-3	TGCGCCAGCAGCCGGACTAGCGGGAGAGGCACAGATACGCAGTATTTT	CASSRTSGRGTDTQYF
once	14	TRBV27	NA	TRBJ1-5	TGTGCCAGCAGTTTACAGGGGAGCAATCAGCCCCAGCATTTT	CASSLQGSNQPQHF
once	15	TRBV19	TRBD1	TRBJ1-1	TGTGCCAGTAGTATCAGGGGGGTCGGGAACACTGAAGCTTTCTTT	CASSIRGVGNTEAFF
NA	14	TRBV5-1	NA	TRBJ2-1	TGCGCCAGCAGCCCACTCGACACCCGTGGGGAGCAGTTCTTC	CASSPLDTRGEQFF
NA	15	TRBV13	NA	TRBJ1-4	TGTGCCAGCAGCACCCGGACGGGAACTAATGAAAAACTGTTTTTT	CASSTRTGTNEKLFF
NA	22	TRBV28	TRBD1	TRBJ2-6	TGTGCCAGCAGTTTTTGGGAGACAGGGCGCGGGCATGCGAGCTCTGGGGCCAACGTCCTGACTTTC	CASSFWETGRGHASSGANVLTF
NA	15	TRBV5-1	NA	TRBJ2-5	TGCGCCAGCAGCCCCCCGAGAGCGGGTGAAGAGACCCAGTACTTC	CASSPPRAGEETQYF
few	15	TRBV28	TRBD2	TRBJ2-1	TGTGCCAGCAGCCCCCTAGACCAGCGGGAGAGTGAGCAGTTCTTC	CASSPLDQRESEQFF
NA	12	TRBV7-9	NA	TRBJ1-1	TGTGCCAGCAGATTGGGGGGCACTGAAGCTTTCTTT	CASRLGGTEAFF
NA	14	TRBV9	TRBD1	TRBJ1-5	TGTGCCAGCAGCGAGCAGGGGGGCAATCAGCCCCAGCATTTT	CASSEQGGNQPQHF
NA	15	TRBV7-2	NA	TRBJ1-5	TGTGCCAGCAGCTTAGCTGAGGGAACCAATCAGCCCCAGCATTTT	CASSLAEGTNQPQHF
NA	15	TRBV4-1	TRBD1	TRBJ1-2	TGCGCCAGCAGCCCCACAGGGGGCCAGATCTATGGCTACACCTTC	CASSPTGGQIYGYTF
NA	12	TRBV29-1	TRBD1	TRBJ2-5	TGCAGCGTGCAGGGGGCGCGAGAGACCCAGTACTTC	CSVQGARETQYF
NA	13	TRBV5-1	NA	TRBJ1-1	TGCGCCAGCAGCTTGGGGGTGAGCACTGAAGCTTTCTTT	CASSLGVSTEAFF